In its sample, the clone carrying this T cell receptor (beta chain) was seen many times. The antigen is undetermined. The data derive from a study of blood T cells in healthy people across ages. Study-wide points: The authors considered diversity estimates from one million T cells to be underestimates. TCR beta diversity per million T cells fell roughly linearly with age.

Total RNA, at least 5 micrograms per sample, came from PBMCs. A second PCR of 7 to 11 cycles used a sample-barcoded 5' primer and a J-beta primer mix. Each cDNA molecule carried a tag from a template-switch adaptor that contained 12 random nucleotides. TCRdb used MiXCR to reprocess the 5' RACE reads, holding one entry per CDR3 protein. The sample consists of approximately 810,000 distinct CDR3 sequences, more than 25% of them appearing once. CDR1 and CDR2 (germline): SEHNR, FQNEAQ (reference sequence). Trimming left V 7 bases short and J 0 bases short, with 11 bases between. CDR3 size: 14 residues. The TCR comes from a woman of 80 years or more in good health. The rearrangement joins TRBV7-9 to TRBJ2-3; D not certain. Sequenced sample: blood. CDR3 bases: TGTGCCAGCAAAGACCGTTTAAGCACAGATACGCAGTATTTT. Protein sequence: CASKDRLSTDTQYF.